These 8 T cell receptor beta chains came from one sample sequenced in a study of T cells in Graves' hyperthyroidism and ophthalmopathy. Amplified TCR beta CDR3 regions derived from RNA transcripts. First-round RT-PCR targeting the TCR CDR3 was performed with the HTBI primer set. TCRdb redid the calling of the multiplex PCR reads with MiXCR, one entry per CDR3 protein. Counted here are about 740,000 distinct CDR3 sequences, approximately 15% occurring once; the ten biggest clones make up 10%. The sequenced sample consisted of blood. Receptors were obtained from a woman aged 18-29 years with Graves' hyperthyroidism.

This clonotype was observed at least ten times. The chain couples TRBV11-3 to TRBJ2-7; D not resolved. V was shortened by 5 bases and J by 3 bases, with 17 bases between the two germline ends. The CDR3 has 15 residues. Germline CDR1 is SGHNT and CDR2 is YENEEA. CDR3 loop: CASSQRPWWGYEQYF. The CDR3 bases are TGTGCCAGCAGCCAAAGACCCTGGTGGGGCTACGAGCAGTACTTC.

This clonotype has ten or more counts. The chain couples TRBV7-9 to TRBJ2-3; 12 bases line up with TRBD2. The CDR3 totals 16 residues. With V trimmed by 4 bases and J by 4 bases, 6 bases remained unmatched. Germline CDR1 is SEHNR and CDR2 is FQNEAQ (reference sequence). The CDR3: CASSSRRLAGADTQYF. The CDR3, as DNA: TGTGCCAGCAGCTCCCGCCGACTAGCGGGAGCAGATACGCAGTATTTT.

The genes are TRBV14 and TRBJ2-2; D unresolved. The CDR3 totals 13 residues. Germline CDR1 reads SGHDN; CDR2 reads FVKESK. The V gene lost 6 bases and the J gene lost 4 bases, with 9 bases spanning the gap. The CDR3, as DNA: TGTGCCAGCAGTGCCGGTAGCACCGGGGAGCTGTTTTTT. This codes for CASSAGSTGELFF.

The rearrangement links TRBV19 to TRBJ1-5; D gene uncertain. The V gene's germline CDR1 is LNHDA and CDR2 SQIVND (reference sequence). The CDR3 is made up of 14 amino acids. The V end lost 3 bases, the J end lost 4 bases, and 10 bases lay between the germline ends. CDR3 DNA sequence: TGTGCCAGTAGTATCGGCAGACGAAATCAGCCCCAGCATTTT. Translation gives CASSIGRRNQPQHF.

This clonotype was counted many times. The rearrangement uses TRBV30 and TRBJ2-2; a possible D gene is TRBD2 (5 bases). V was clipped by 4 bases and J by 7 bases, with 10 bases between them. Germline-derived CDR1 and CDR2 are GTSNPN and SVGIG (reference sequence). The CDR3 is 12 amino acids. The CDR3 loop reads CAWKRKGGELFF. CDR3 in DNA: TGTGCCTGGAAGCGGAAGGGCGGGGAGCTGTTTTTT.

The chain links TRBV4-3 to TRBJ2-7, with D possibly matching TRBD1 (6 bases). The germline V gene has CDR1 LGHNA and CDR2 YSLEER. V shed 0 bases and J shed 2 bases, with 17 bases lying between them. The CDR3 loop spans 17 amino acids. CDR3 nucleotide sequence: TGCGCCAGCAGCCAAGATCAGGGGACCTATATTACCTACGAGCAGTACTTC. Translated: CASSQDQGTYITYEQYF.

This clonotype was counted at least ten times. The V call is TRBV7-9, the J call TRBJ2-5; TRBD2 might be the D (6 bases). The CDR3 spans 14 residues. The germline CDR1 and CDR2 sequences are SEHNR and FQNEAQ (reference sequence). Trimming left V 3 bases short and J 0 bases short, with 8 bases between. DNA of the CDR3: TGTGCCAGCAGCTTTCTAGCGAACCAAGAGACCCAGTACTTC. Protein: CASSFLANQETQYF.

This clonotype was observed a handful of times. The chain recombines TRBV7-9 with TRBJ2-5, with 9 nucleotides matching TRBD2. The germline V gene has CDR1 SEHNR and CDR2 FQNEAQ (reference sequence). The J segment lost 5 bases and the V segment lost 5 bases, leaving 9 bases of the junction unmatched. The CDR3 contains 15 residues. The CDR3 spells CASSPRLAGMETQYF. The CDR3 DNA is TGTGCCAGCAGCCCCCGTCTAGCGGGAATGGAGACCCAGTACTTC.